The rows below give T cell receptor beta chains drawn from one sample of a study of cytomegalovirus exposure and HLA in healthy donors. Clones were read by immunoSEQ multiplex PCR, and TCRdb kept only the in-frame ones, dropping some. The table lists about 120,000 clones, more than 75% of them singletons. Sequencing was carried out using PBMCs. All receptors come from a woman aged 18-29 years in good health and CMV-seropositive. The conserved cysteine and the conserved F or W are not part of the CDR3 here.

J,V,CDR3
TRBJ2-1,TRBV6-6,ASSPGGSYNEQF
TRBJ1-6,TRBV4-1,ASSQDGQDGSPLH
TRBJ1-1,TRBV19,ASSLQGAWTEAF
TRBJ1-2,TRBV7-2,ASSLAGDYGYT
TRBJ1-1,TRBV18,ASSPRLENKAF
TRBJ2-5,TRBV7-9,ASSQGGTSGETQY
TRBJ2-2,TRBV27,ASFGQKNTGELF
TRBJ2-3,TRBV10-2,ASSERIAGGPVASTDTQY
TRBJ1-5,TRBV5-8,ASSLVKLGQSNQPQH
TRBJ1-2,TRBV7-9,ASSPNPGTGGRYGYT
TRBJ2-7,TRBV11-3,ASSPLGWGQSSYEQY
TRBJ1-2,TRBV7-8,ASSPVRGNYGYT